Presented here are 14 T cell receptor beta chains from one specimen sequenced in a study of blood T cell repertoires in COVID-19 (dated by TCRdb to 2018 to 2020). The library was prepared using the immunoSEQ multiplex PCR assay. TCRdb took over this immuneACCESS table, retaining in-frame rearrangements with V and J assigned. Such tables are incomplete; in checked studies, under half of the missing clones stem from an unresolved V gene, and the remainder is unexplained. The sample table holds about 270,000 clones, of which 83% were seen once. The ten largest clones add up to roughly 10% of the sample. Sequencing used peripheral blood. These receptor sequences come from a woman aged 50 to 65 who had recovered from COVID-19.

The chain has TRBV6-2 or TRBV6-3 and TRBJ1-1; perhaps TRBD1 as D (6 bases). The CDR3 covers 14 residues. The germline V gene encodes CDR1 MNHEY and CDR2 SVGEGT. The V and J ends lost 6 bases and 6 bases respectively, with 17 bases between them. Here the CDR3 reads CASSQGRGKAEAFF. DNA of the CDR3: TGTGCCAGCAGCCAGGGGAGGGGGAAAGCTGAAGCTTTCTTT.

The J gene is TRBJ2-1, the V gene TRBV19; 10 nucleotides agree with TRBD2. Germline lookup yields CDR1 LNHDA and CDR2 SQIVND (reference sequence). CDR3 length equals 15 residues. After removal of 6 bases from V and 2 bases from J, the junction contained 4 bases not matched to a gene. CDR3 region: CASSSGGATYNEQFF. The DNA of the CDR3 is TGTGCCAGTAGCAGCGGGGGGGCCACCTACAATGAGCAGTTCTTC.

The chain carries TRBV28 and TRBJ1-4; weak D call: TRBD1 (5 bases). V was pared by 2 bases and J by 8 bases, with 12 bases between. This CDR3 region has 14 residues. Germline V gene lookup returns CDR1 MDHEN and CDR2 SYDVKM. The CDR3 nucleotides read TGTGCCAGCAGTTTAAGGGGTGTAGCCGAAAAACTGTTTTTT. It is translated as CASSLRGVAEKLFF.

The genes are TRBV23-1 and TRBJ1-2; D is possibly TRBD1 (6 bases). TRBV23-1 is designated an ORF whose function remains uncertain. Between the trimmed V and J ends, which lost 4 bases and 4 bases, there was a span of 19 bases. The CDR3 runs to 16 residues. The CDR3 region has the DNA TGCGCCAGCAGTCCGTCGACAGGCTGGGAGACCTATGGCTACACCTTC. As protein: CASSPSTGWETYGYTF.

The V call is TRBV12-5, the J call TRBJ2-1; 11 bases fit TRBD2. V lost 3 bases and J lost 7; bases outside the gene matches: 14. CDR3 length: 18 amino acids. CDR1 and CDR2 from the germline V gene are LGHNT and FRNRAP. In DNA, the CDR3 is TGTGCTAGTGGTTTCCTTTTAGCGGGAGGGCCGCGGGAGAATGAGCAGTTCTTC. The encoded protein is CASGFLLAGGPRENEQFF.

This chain links TRBV28 with TRBJ2-3; 9 bases are a match to TRBD1. The V gene's germline CDR1 is MDHEN and CDR2 SYDVKM. V lost 5 bases and J lost 3; bases outside the gene matches: 9. This CDR3 spans 16 amino acids. CDR3 region: CASSVSGGQGTDTQYF. The CDR3 DNA reads TGTGCCAGCAGTGTATCGGGGGGACAGGGAACAGATACGCAGTATTTT.

V and J are TRBV30 and TRBJ2-2; D perhaps matches TRBD2 (5 bases). CDR1 and CDR2 (germline): GTSNPN, SVGIG (reference sequence). The CDR3 extends over 13 amino acids. Trimming removed 3 bases at V and 7 bases at J, with 12 bases between. The DNA of the CDR3 is TGTGCCTGGAGCACAATCGAGGGCGGGGAGCTGTTTTTT. Protein product: CAWSTIEGGELFF.

This clone came up once. The chain couples TRBV6-1 to TRBJ1-5, with D unclear. CDR3 length: 14 residues. V lost 3 bases to trimming and J lost 9 bases, with 15 bases between them. CDR1 MNHNS and CDR2 SASEGT come from the germline V gene. The CDR3 DNA follows: TGTGCCAGCAGTGATGAGGGCGCCTTTAGGCCCCAGCATTTT. As protein: CASSDEGAFRPQHF.

This chain joins TRBV11-2 and TRBJ2-7, with 8 positions matching TRBD2. Germline CDR1 and CDR2: SGHAT and FQNNGV. CDR3 length: 14 amino acids. V shed 1 base and J 12 bases; nucleotides not matched to a gene: 11. The CDR3 DNA follows: TGTGCCAGCAGCTTAGCCCCGGGACTAGAGTCTGCGTACTTC. The encoded protein is CASSLAPGLESAYF. Looking up the rest from reference TRBV11-2 and TRBJ2-7 gives the full variable domain: EAGVAQSPRYKIIEKRQSVAFWCNPISGHATLYWYQQILGQGPKLLIQFQNNGVVDDSQLPKDRFSAERLKGVDSTLKIQPAKLEDSAVYLCASSLAPGLESAYFGPGTRLTVT.

The count of this clone is one. This rearrangement joins TRBV7-2 to TRBJ2-3; 11 bases line up with TRBD2. This CDR3 spans 17 amino acids. CDR1 and CDR2 from the germline V gene are SGHTA and FQGNSA. V gave up 0 bases and J gave up 4 bases; unmatched junction bases: 6. CDR3 loop: CASSLALAGGGADTQYF. The CDR3 DNA reads as TGTGCCAGCAGCTTAGCCCTAGCGGGGGGTGGGGCAGATACGCAGTATTTT.

This chain uses TRBV2 with TRBJ2-4; no clear D. Germline values: CDR1 SNHLY, CDR2 FYNNEI. The length of the CDR3 is 14 residues. Trimming left V 2 bases short and J 4 bases short, with 9 bases between. The CDR3 protein is CASSEREVKNIQYF. The CDR3 DNA reads TGTGCCAGCAGTGAACGCGAGGTAAAAAACATTCAGTACTTC.

The V gene is TRBV28, the J gene TRBJ2-7, with 13 bases aligning to TRBD2. The CDR3 contains 15 residues. V was clipped by 8 bases and J by 0 bases; unmatched bases: 4. Germline values: CDR1 MDHEN, CDR2 SYDVKM. Written as DNA, the CDR3 is TGTGCCAGCTGGGGACTAGCGGGGCTCTCCTACGAGCAGTACTTC. This translates into CASWGLAGLSYEQYF.

The chain links TRBV27 to TRBJ1-2; 9 bases fit TRBD1. The CDR3 is 15 residues long. Losses at the gene ends were 10 bases for V and 2 bases for J; bases not matched to a gene: 11. From germline, CDR1 is MNHEY and CDR2 SMNVEV (reference sequence). CDR3 bases: TGTGCCACCCAAGGGACAGGGTTCGGAAACTATGGCTACACCTTC. Its translation: CATQGTGFGNYGYTF.

The V call is TRBV5-4, the J call TRBJ2-4, with 8 bases aligning to TRBD2. This CDR3 has 15 residues. Germline-derived CDR1 and CDR2 are SGHNT and YYREEE (reference sequence). The J segment lost 7 bases and the V segment lost 0 bases, leaving 6 bases of the junction unmatched. This CDR3 reads CASSLAAASGNIQYF. The CDR3 DNA reads TGTGCCAGCAGCTTGGCCGCGGCTAGCGGGAACATTCAGTACTTC.